These 6 T cell receptor beta chains came from one sample sequenced in a study of identical twins. Via MiXCR, TCRdb re-called the 5' RACE reads, giving one row per CDR3 protein. The data hold some 500,000 distinct CDR3 sequences, with roughly a fifth observed a single time. Another study also made use of these data, one on T cells expressing NK-cell markers.

Sequences were obtained from CD4+ T cells sorted from blood. The receptors come from a woman younger than 35 in good health.

This clonotype was recorded many times. The J gene is TRBJ2-7, the V gene TRBV3-1; 11 positions agree with TRBD1. Germline V lookup: CDR1 LGHDT, CDR2 YNNKEL (reference sequence). V dropped 3 bases and J dropped 0; count of bases not matched to a gene: 13. The CDR3 consists of 19 residues. The CDR3 protein is CASSQLTRTGGQSSYEQYF. The DNA of the CDR3 is TGTGCCAGCAGCCAGCTAACGAGGACAGGGGGCCAGAGCTCCTACGAGCAGTACTTC.

This clonotype was observed a few times. This sequence joins TRBV5-1 and TRBJ2-5; TRBD2 agrees at 10 bases. With V trimmed by 4 bases and J by 3 bases, 9 bases remained unmatched. This CDR3 is 16 amino acids long. The germline CDR1 and CDR2 sequences are SGHRS and YFSETQ. The DNA for the CDR3 is TGCGCCAGCAGCCTACCGGGACTAGCGTTCAAAGAGACCCAGTACTTC. Translating gives CASSLPGLAFKETQYF.

This rearrangement joins TRBV27 to TRBJ2-3; either TRBD1 or TRBD2 may supply D (5 bases each). The germline CDR1 and CDR2 sequences are MNHEY and SMNVEV (reference sequence). The CDR3 totals 13 residues. Trimming shortened V by 7 bases and J by 3 bases, and 11 bases separated the two germline ends. CDR3 nucleotides: TGTGCCAGCACCCCTTGGGGGACAGATACGCAGTATTTT. Amino acid sequence: CASTPWGTDTQYF.

The chain links TRBV12-3 or TRBV12-4 to TRBJ2-3, with TRBD1 identical over 12 bases. CDR3 length equals 15 residues. J was trimmed by 1 base and V by 7 bases; bases with no gene match: 3. The DNA for the CDR3 is TGTGCCAGCACCGGGACAGGGGGCCGCACAGATACGCAGTATTTT. As protein: CASTGTGGRTDTQYF.

This chain joins TRBV20-1 and TRBJ2-1; D is perhaps TRBD2 (5 bases). The V end lost 0 bases, the J end lost 7 bases, and 16 bases lay between the germline ends. The V gene's germline CDR1 is DFQATT and CDR2 SNEGSKA (reference sequence). This CDR3 has 15 amino acids. CDR3 residues: CSARDHGAALNEQFF. Here the CDR3 DNA reads TGCAGTGCTAGAGATCACGGAGCGGCTCTAAATGAGCAGTTCTTC.

This chain joins TRBV12-3 or TRBV12-4 and TRBJ1-5, with a possible D match to TRBD1 (6 bases). Trimming removed 5 bases at V and 4 bases at J, with 12 bases between. The CDR3 sequence is 14 residues long. The CDR3: CASSQGRGNQPQHF. The CDR3 region has the DNA TGTGCCAGCAGTCAGGGGAGGGGAAATCAGCCCCAGCATTTT.